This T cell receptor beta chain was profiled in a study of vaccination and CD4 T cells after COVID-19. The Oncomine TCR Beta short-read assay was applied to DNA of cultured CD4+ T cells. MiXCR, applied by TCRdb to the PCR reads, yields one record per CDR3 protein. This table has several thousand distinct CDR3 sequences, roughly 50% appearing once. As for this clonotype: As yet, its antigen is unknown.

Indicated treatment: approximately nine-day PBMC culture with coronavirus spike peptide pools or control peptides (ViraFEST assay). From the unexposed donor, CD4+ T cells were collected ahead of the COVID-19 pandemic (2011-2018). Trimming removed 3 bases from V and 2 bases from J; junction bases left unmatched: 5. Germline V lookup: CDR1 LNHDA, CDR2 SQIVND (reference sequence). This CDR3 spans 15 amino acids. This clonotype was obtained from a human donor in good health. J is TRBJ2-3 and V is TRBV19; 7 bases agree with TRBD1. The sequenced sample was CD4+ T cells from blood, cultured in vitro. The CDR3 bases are TGTGCCAGTAGTATGACAGGGATTAACACAGATACGCAGTATTTT. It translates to CASSMTGINTDTQYF.